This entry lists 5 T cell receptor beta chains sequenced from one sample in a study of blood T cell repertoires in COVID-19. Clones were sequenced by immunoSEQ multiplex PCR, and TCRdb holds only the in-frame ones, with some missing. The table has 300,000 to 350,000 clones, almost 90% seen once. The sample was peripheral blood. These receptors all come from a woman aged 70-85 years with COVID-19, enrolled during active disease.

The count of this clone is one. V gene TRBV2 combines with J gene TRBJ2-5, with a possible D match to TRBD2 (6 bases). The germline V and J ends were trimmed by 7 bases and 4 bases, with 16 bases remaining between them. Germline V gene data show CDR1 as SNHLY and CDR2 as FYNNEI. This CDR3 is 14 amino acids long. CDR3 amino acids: CASIRGGGRETQYF. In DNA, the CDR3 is TGTGCCAGCATAAGGGGCGGAGGGAGAGAGACCCAGTACTTC.

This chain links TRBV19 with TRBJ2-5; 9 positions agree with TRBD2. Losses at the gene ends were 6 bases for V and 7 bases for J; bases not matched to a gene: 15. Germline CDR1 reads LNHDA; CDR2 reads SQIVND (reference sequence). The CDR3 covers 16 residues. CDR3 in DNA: TGTGCCAGTAGCCCCGTGTTAGCGGGGGTGACCGGGACCCAGTACTTC. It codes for CASSPVLAGVTGTQYF.

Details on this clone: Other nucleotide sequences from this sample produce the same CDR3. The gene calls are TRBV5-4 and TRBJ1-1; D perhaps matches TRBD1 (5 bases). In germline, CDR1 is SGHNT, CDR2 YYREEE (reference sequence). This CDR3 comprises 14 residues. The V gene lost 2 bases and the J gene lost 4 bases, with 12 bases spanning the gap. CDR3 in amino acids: CASSLAGGGTEAFF. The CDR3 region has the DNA TGTGCCAGCAGCTTAGCTGGGGGAGGCACTGAAGCTTTCTTT.

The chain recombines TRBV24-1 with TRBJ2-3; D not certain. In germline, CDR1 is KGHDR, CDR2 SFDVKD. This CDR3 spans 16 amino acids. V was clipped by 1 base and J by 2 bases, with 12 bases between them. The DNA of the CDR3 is TGTGCCACCAGTGATTTAGCGACTCTCCACACAGATACGCAGTATTTT. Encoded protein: CATSDLATLHTDTQYF.

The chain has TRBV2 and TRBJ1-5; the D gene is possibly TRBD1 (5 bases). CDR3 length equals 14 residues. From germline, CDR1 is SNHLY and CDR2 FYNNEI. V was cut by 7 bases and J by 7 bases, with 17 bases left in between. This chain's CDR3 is CASTRERGGQPQHF. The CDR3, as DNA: TGTGCCAGCACGAGGGAACGGGGGGGACAGCCCCAGCATTTT.